Each of the 30 T cell receptor beta chains below was sequenced from the same sample in a study of blood T cell repertoires in COVID-19. The table came from immunoSEQ multiplex PCR; TCRdb's copy has only in-frame clones and leaves some out. The sample has 200,000 to 300,000 clones; around 84% are singletons. The sequencing sample was made of peripheral blood. The receptors originated from a woman younger than 35 with acute or convalescent COVID-19.

The CDR3 nucleotides are TGTGCCAGCAGTAGAGGATCCTACAATGAGCAGTTCTTC. Amino acid sequence: CASSRGSYNEQFF. This chain uses TRBV27 with TRBJ2-1; D gene uncertain. V lost 5 bases to trimming and J lost 1 base, with 6 bases between them. CDR3 length: 13 amino acids. CDR1 MNHEY and CDR2 SMNVEV come from the germline V gene (reference sequence).

This chain connects TRBV15 to TRBJ1-1; no firm D call. Germline V gene lookup returns CDR1 LNHNV and CDR2 YYDKDF (reference sequence). The CDR3 has 13 residues. V was shortened by 4 bases and J by 0 bases, with 6 bases between the two germline ends. The CDR3 reads CATSNSLNTEAFF. CDR3 sequence (DNA): TGTGCCACCAGCAACTCCCTGAACACTGAAGCTTTCTTT.

The gene calls are TRBV18 and TRBJ1-4; no clear D gene. Trimming pared 3 bases from V and 9 bases from J, leaving 11 bases between. From germline, CDR1 is KGHSH and CDR2 LQKENI. This CDR3 has 13 residues. The CDR3: CASSPDNSKKLFF. The DNA of the CDR3 is TGTGCCAGCTCACCCGATAACTCTAAAAAACTGTTTTTT.

This clone occurred once. The chain links TRBV5-4 to TRBJ2-7; 8 nucleotides match TRBD2. This CDR3 contains 15 residues. Germline values: CDR1 SGHNT, CDR2 YYREEE (reference sequence). The J segment lost 5 bases and the V segment lost 0 bases, leaving 7 bases of the junction unmatched. CDR3 sequence: CASSLAGTRSHEQYF. The CDR3 DNA follows: TGTGCCAGCAGCTTGGCCGGGACTAGATCCCACGAGCAGTACTTC.

Concerning this clone itself: Compared with germline, one end of the junction differs, possibly owing to a read error. The rearrangement joins TRBV4-1 to TRBJ2-1; 9 bases are a match to TRBD2. Looked up from germline, CDR1 is MGHRA and CDR2 is YSYEKL. The CDR3 runs 15 residues. The CDR3, as DNA: TGCGCCAGCAGTCAAGGGGTAGCGGGAGTTAATGAGCAGTTCTTC. The encoded protein is CASSQGVAGVNEQFF.

This rearrangement joins TRBV28 to TRBJ2-1; D perhaps matches TRBD2 (5 bases). Looked up from germline, CDR1 is MDHEN and CDR2 is SYDVKM. CDR3 length: 16 residues. V was cut by 4 bases and J by 2 bases, with 15 bases left in between. CDR3 bases: TGTGCCAGCAGTTCTGAGGGATCCCGCACCTACAATGAGCAGTTCTTC. Translating it yields CASSSEGSRTYNEQFF.

The gene calls are TRBV30 and TRBJ1-3; D remains ambiguous. CDR1 is GTSNPN and CDR2 is SVGIG in the germline V gene (reference sequence). V was trimmed by 7 bases and J by 0 bases, leaving 10 bases between them. There are 13 residues in the CDR3. The CDR3 here is CASAPHSGNTIYF. The CDR3 DNA is TGTGCCTCCGCACCACACTCTGGAAACACCATATATTTT.

This clone was recorded only once. The V call is TRBV6-5, the J call TRBJ2-3, with D perhaps TRBD2 (6 bases). The V gene's germline CDR1 is MNHEY and CDR2 SVGAGI. V lost 0 bases and J 2 bases, leaving 9 bases between the germline ends. The CDR3 totals 15 residues. The CDR3: CASSYSGRTTDTQYF. The CDR3 DNA follows: TGTGCCAGCAGTTACTCCGGGAGAACCACAGATACGCAGTATTTT.

V usage is TRBV12-3 or TRBV12-4 and J usage is TRBJ1-1; 7 bases line up with TRBD1. The CDR3 contains 12 residues. Trimming at V came to 7 bases and at J to 10 bases, leaving 9 bases not matched to a gene. The CDR3: CASTKGAGLAFF. The DNA for the CDR3 is TGTGCCAGCACCAAGGGGGCAGGGTTAGCTTTCTTT.

The rearrangement joins TRBV28 to TRBJ2-2, with 7 bases identical to TRBD1. The junction had 2 bases not matched to a gene; V was cut back by 7 bases and J by 6 bases. Germline-derived CDR1 and CDR2 are MDHEN and SYDVKM. This CDR3 is 12 amino acids long. CDR3 sequence (DNA): TGTGCCAGCACAGACAGGGCCGGGGAGCTGTTTTTT. Its protein product is CASTDRAGELFF.

The chain uses TRBV4-3 and TRBJ1-4; 10 nucleotides match TRBD1. The V and J ends lost 4 bases and 6 bases, in that order; junction bases with no gene match: 8. CDR3 length: 16 residues. Germline values: CDR1 LGHNA, CDR2 YSLEER. The CDR3 region is CASSRFLGQGDEKLFF. In DNA, the CDR3 is TGCGCCAGCAGCCGGTTTTTAGGACAGGGGGATGAAAAACTGTTTTTT.

V is TRBV5-1 and J is TRBJ2-1, with 10 bases identical to TRBD2. Germline lookup yields CDR1 SGHRS and CDR2 YFSETQ. J gave up 4 bases and V 6 bases, and 10 bases lay outside the gene matches. The length of the CDR3 is 16 residues. The CDR3, as DNA: TGCGCCAGCACCGGCCTAGCGGGAGTTGGTTACAATGAGCAGTTCTTC. It translates to CASTGLAGVGYNEQFF.

The chain is built from TRBV7-2 and TRBJ2-1, with 10 bases that match TRBD1. The trim removed 3 bases at V and 5 bases at J, leaving 4 bases unmatched. Germline V gene sequence: CDR1 SGHTA, CDR2 FQGNSA. This CDR3 contains 15 residues. DNA for the CDR3: TGTGCCAGCAGCTTCGACAGGGGGCGAAACAATGAGCAGTTCTTC. As protein: CASSFDRGRNNEQFF.

This clone was picked up a small number of times. The gene calls are TRBV4-1 and TRBJ2-3; D call uncertain. V was trimmed by 0 bases and J by 8 bases, leaving 21 bases between them. The CDR3 loop spans 17 amino acids. The germline gives CDR1 MGHRA, CDR2 YSYEKL. CDR3 coding DNA: TGCGCCAGCAGCCAAGAACTATCCCATCCCGAATTGGCTACGCAGTATTTT. Translating it yields CASSQELSHPELATQYF.

This clone was recorded a few times. This chain uses TRBV7-3 with TRBJ2-2; possible D gene TRBD1, 6 bases. With 9 bases removed from V and 4 bases from J, the gap between germline ends came to 9 bases. The germline V gene has CDR1 SGHTA and CDR2 FQGTGA. This CDR3 has 12 amino acids. CDR3 loop: CASGGSTGELFF. Written as DNA, the CDR3 is TGTGCCAGTGGGGGCAGCACCGGGGAGCTGTTTTTT.

The gene calls are TRBV5-1 and TRBJ2-1; the D gene is possibly TRBD2 (5 bases). CDR1 and CDR2 (germline): SGHRS, YFSETQ. V was pared by 4 bases and J by 10 bases, with 15 bases between. The CDR3 has 13 residues. This CDR3 is CASSLGLPPEQFF. The CDR3 bases are TGCGCCAGCAGCCTCGGACTGCCTCCGGAGCAGTTCTTC.

The rearrangement uses TRBV11-3 and TRBJ2-7; TRBD2 aligns across 7 bases. CDR1 and CDR2 from the germline V gene are SGHNT and YENEEA. The junction had 9 bases not matched to a gene; V was cut back by 5 bases and J by 2 bases. The CDR3 sequence is 15 residues long. The CDR3 nucleotides are TGTGCCAGCAGCCCCAATGGGGGGGTCGCCTACGAGCAGTACTTC. This codes for CASSPNGGVAYEQYF.

The chain recombines TRBV10-1 with TRBJ2-1, with TRBD1 matching over 7 bases. The ends lost 7 bases at V and 7 bases at J; junction bases unmatched: 10. Per germline, CDR1 WNHNN and CDR2 SYGVQD (reference sequence). The CDR3 totals 14 residues. The CDR3 DNA reads TGCGCCAGCATCAGGGGGATTTTAGGGAATGAGCAGTTCTTC. Protein product: CASIRGILGNEQFF.

This sequence joins TRBV7-2 and TRBJ2-1; 9 nucleotides match TRBD1. J was trimmed by 7 bases and V by 5 bases; bases with no gene match: 12. This CDR3 is 16 amino acids long. Germline V gene lookup returns CDR1 SGHTA and CDR2 FQGNSA. CDR3 sequence reads: CASSPSGQGRWNEQFF. The CDR3 DNA sequence: TGTGCCAGCAGCCCCAGCGGACAGGGGAGGTGGAATGAGCAGTTCTTC.

The chain is built from TRBV30 and TRBJ1-2; TRBD1 agrees at 8 bases. The CDR3 sequence is 11 residues long. CDR1 GTSNPN and CDR2 SVGIG come from the germline V gene (reference sequence). V gave up 6 bases and J gave up 8 bases; unmatched junction bases: 5. The chain's CDR3 is CACRTGPGYTF. DNA for the CDR3: TGTGCCTGTCGGACAGGGCCCGGCTACACCTTC. Together with reference TRBV30 and TRBJ1-2, the CDR3 gives the full variable domain: SQTIHQWPATLVQPVGSPLSLECTVEGTSNPNLYWYRQAAGRGLQLLFYSVGIGQISSEVPQNLSASRPQDRQFILSSKKLLLSDSGFYLCACRTGPGYTFGSGTRLTVV.

This clone was picked up a small number of times. V is TRBV30 and J is TRBJ2-2, with no clear D. This CDR3 comprises 12 residues. The V and J ends lost 0 bases and 7 bases respectively, with 6 bases between them. CDR1 is GTSNPN, CDR2 SVGIG, per germline (reference sequence). The CDR3 DNA reads TGTGCCTGGAGTGTACTTATCGGGGAGCTGTTTTTT. Amino acid sequence: CAWSVLIGELFF. Filled out from reference TRBV30 and TRBJ2-2, the complete variable domain reads SQTIHQWPATLVQPVGSPLSLECTVEGTSNPNLYWYRQAAGRGLQLLFYSVGIGQISSEVPQNLSASRPQDRQFILSSKKLLLSDSGFYLCAWSVLIGELFFGEGSRLTVL.

The chain joins TRBV28 to TRBJ1-1; no definite D call. The V end was cut by 1 base, the J end by 1 base, with 7 bases between. Looked up from germline, CDR1 is MDHEN and CDR2 is SYDVKM. The CDR3 consists of 14 residues. CDR3 DNA: TGTGCCAGCAGTTTATTACTGAAGAACACTGAAGCTTTCTTT. Translated, it gives CASSLLLKNTEAFF. Based on the CDR3 plus reference TRBV28 and TRBJ1-1, the full variable domain is DVKVTQSSRYLVKRTGEKVFLECVQDMDHENMFWYRQDPGLGLRLIYFSYDVKMKEKGDIPEGYSVSREKKERFSLILESASTNQTSMYLCASSLLLKNTEAFFGQGTRLTVV.

This rearrangement joins TRBV6-6 to TRBJ2-1, with TRBD2 as a possible D gene (7 bases). V was pared by 5 bases and J by 9 bases, with 20 bases between. Germline assignment: CDR1 MNHNY and CDR2 SVGAGI (reference sequence). CDR3 length: 15 residues. The CDR3 nucleotides are TGTGCCAGCAGTACTGGGGGGGGGCAATTCGGTGAGCAGTTCTTC. It translates to CASSTGGGQFGEQFF.

J is TRBJ2-7 and V is TRBV23-1; 7 bases agree with TRBD2. TRBV23-1 is treated as an ORF (open reading frame) with a function not yet certain. The CDR3 has 19 amino acids. V lost 0 bases, J lost 4 bases, and 18 bases stayed unmatched. This chain's CDR3 is CASSQSWGGGPSGRYEQYF. Here the CDR3 DNA reads TGCGCCAGCAGTCAATCTTGGGGAGGTGGCCCTAGCGGAAGGTACGAGCAGTACTTC.

The chain has TRBV5-5 and TRBJ2-5; 9 nucleotides align to TRBD1. V trimming: 4 bases; J trimming: 5 bases; junction bases outside the gene matches: 6. CDR3 length equals 14 residues. Looked up from germline, CDR1 is SGHKS and CDR2 is YYEKEE (reference sequence). CDR3 DNA: TGTGCCAGCAGCCCAAGGACAGGGGCCGAGACCCAGTACTTC. Amino acid sequence: CASSPRTGAETQYF.

The CDR3 DNA follows: TGTGCCAGCAGCTTGGCGGAGTCCTACGAGCAGTACTTC. Its translation is CASSLAESYEQYF. The gene calls are TRBV7-2 and TRBJ2-7; D not resolved. This CDR3 has 13 residues. The V gene lost 3 bases and the J gene lost 1 base, with 7 bases spanning the gap. CDR1 is SGHTA, CDR2 FQGNSA, per germline.

This clone was observed a handful of times. The V and J genes are TRBV7-8 and TRBJ1-5; the D gene is possibly TRBD1 (5 bases). The CDR3 is 16 residues long. The germline V gene encodes CDR1 SGHVS and CDR2 FQNEAQ. Trimming took off 4 bases at V and 0 bases at J, with 13 bases between the two ends. In nucleotides, the CDR3 is TGTGCCAGCAGCTCCGGGGGAGTATATAGCAATCAGCCCCAGCATTTT. Its translation is CASSSGGVYSNQPQHF.

The chain recombines TRBV6-5 with TRBJ2-3; perhaps TRBD1 as D (6 bases). Germline CDR1 and CDR2: MNHEY and SVGAGI. The CDR3 is made up of 13 amino acids. Trimming took 6 bases from V and 1 from J, leaving 8 bases between them. CDR3 in DNA: TGTGCCAGCAGCACAGGGCGCACAGATACGCAGTATTTT. Protein sequence: CASSTGRTDTQYF.

The chain combines TRBV12-3 or TRBV12-4 with TRBJ2-1; D perhaps matches TRBD1 (6 bases). The V gene lost 2 bases and the J gene lost 15 bases, with 11 bases spanning the gap. This CDR3 has 11 residues. In DNA, the CDR3 is TGTGCCAGCAGTTTAACAGGGAAGGTGTTCTTC. It translates to CASSLTGKVFF.

The chain is built from TRBV19 and TRBJ1-6; the match to TRBD1 covers 9 bases. The germline CDR1 and CDR2 sequences are LNHDA and SQIVND (reference sequence). The CDR3 is made up of 13 amino acids. The V and J ends lost 10 bases and 9 bases, in that order; junction bases with no gene match: 7. In nucleotides, the CDR3 is TGTGCCACTCTCGGACAGGGGATTTCACCCCTCCACTTT. Translation gives CATLGQGISPLHF.